This T cell receptor (beta chain) came from a study of siplizumab effects on memory and regulatory T cells. Across the whole study: Siplizumab at approximately 1 ug/mL was tested against drug-free controls in paired reactions.

This clone was seen a few times. What it binds is unknown. Cells from the mixed lymphocyte reaction were cocultured for six to seven days at 37°C. General study results and limits: The study did not confirm that proliferating Tregs from siplizumab cultures were suppressive. The majority of clones, roughly 75-95% of proliferating CD4+ or CD8+ clones, lacked an assignable naive or memory phenotype.

The junction had 4 bases not matched to a gene; V was cut back by 2 bases and J by 1 base. This CDR3 spans 15 amino acids. CDR1 SGHTA and CDR2 FQGTGA come from the germline V gene. Measured with immunoSEQ multiplex PCR; TCRdb has only the in-frame clones, and not every one. The sample has 7,000 or so clones; roughly a third are singletons. The receptor comes from a human donor in good health; the cells came from an allogeneic mixed lymphocyte reaction. Sequenced material: CFSE-low (dividing) CD8+ T cells sorted from an allogeneic mixed lymphocyte reaction. The V gene is TRBV7-3, the J gene TRBJ1-1, with TRBD1 matching over 7 bases. In DNA form, the CDR3 reads TGTGCCAGCAGCTTAGAGGGACAGCAGAACACTGAAGCTTTCTTT. Protein: CASSLEGQQNTEAFF.